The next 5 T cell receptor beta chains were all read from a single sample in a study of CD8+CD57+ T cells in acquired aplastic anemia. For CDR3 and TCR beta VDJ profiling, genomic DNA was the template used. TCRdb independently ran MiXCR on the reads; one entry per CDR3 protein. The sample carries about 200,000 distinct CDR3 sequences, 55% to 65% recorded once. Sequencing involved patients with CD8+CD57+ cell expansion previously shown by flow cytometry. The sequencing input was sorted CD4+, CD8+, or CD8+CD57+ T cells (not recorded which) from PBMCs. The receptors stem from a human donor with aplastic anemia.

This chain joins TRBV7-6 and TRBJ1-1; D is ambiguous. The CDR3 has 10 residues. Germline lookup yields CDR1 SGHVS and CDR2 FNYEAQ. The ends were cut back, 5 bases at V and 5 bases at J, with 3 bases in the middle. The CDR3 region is CASSPTEAFF. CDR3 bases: TGTGCCAGCAGCCCTACTGAAGCTTTCTTT.

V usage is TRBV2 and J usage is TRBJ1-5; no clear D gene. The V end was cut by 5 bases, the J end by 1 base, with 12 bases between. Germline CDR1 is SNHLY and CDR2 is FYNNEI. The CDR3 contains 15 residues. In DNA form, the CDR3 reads TGTGCCAGCAGTTCAACGGGTGAGAGCAATCAGCCCCAGCATTTT. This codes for CASSSTGESNQPQHF.

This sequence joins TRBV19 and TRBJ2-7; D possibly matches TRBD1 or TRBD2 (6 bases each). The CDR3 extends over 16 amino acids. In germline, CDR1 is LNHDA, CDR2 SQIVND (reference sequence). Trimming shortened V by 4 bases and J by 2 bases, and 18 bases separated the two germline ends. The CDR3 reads CASSTYPGAVTYEQYF. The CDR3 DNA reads TGTGCCAGTAGTACCTACCCGGGGGCAGTGACCTACGAGCAGTACTTC.

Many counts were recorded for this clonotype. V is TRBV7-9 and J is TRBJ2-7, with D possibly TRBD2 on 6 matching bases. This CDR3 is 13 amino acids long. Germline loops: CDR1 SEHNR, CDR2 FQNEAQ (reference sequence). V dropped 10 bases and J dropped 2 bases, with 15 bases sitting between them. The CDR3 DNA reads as TGTGCCACTACAAAGGGACTCACCTACGAGCAGTACTTC. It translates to CATTKGLTYEQYF.

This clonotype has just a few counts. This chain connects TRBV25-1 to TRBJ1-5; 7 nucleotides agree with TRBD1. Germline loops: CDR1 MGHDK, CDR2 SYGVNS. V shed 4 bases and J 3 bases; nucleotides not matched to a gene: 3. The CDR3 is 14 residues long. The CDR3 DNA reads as TGTGCCAGCAGTGGCGGACAGGACAATCAGCCCCAGCATTTT. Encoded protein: CASSGGQDNQPQHF.